This is a list of T cell receptor beta chains from one sample in a study of Graves' ophthalmopathy and Graves' hyperthyroidism. Via MiXCR, TCRdb re-called the multiplex PCR reads, giving one row per CDR3 protein. The sample has 600,000 to 650,000 distinct CDR3 sequences, around a fifth seen once. The material sequenced was peripheral blood. The source is a woman under 30 with stable Graves' hyperthyroidism. Some clones in this sample may be carry-over from other donors' samples. Each CDR3 is given with its conserved first and last residue. Fields, in order: V gene, clone size, D gene, J gene, CDR3 protein, CDR3 DNA. The D gene is left open where the match is weak. Clone size, where shown, is once, few, many, or a class for clones that have expanded.

v_gene: TRBV13
abundance: NA
d_gene: NA
j_gene: TRBJ1-1
CDR3aa: CASSPQITGLNTEAFF
CDR3nt: TGTGCCAGCAGCCCGCAAATTACAGGGCTGAACACTGAAGCTTTCTTT

v_gene: TRBV6-1
abundance: few
d_gene: NA
j_gene: TRBJ1-2
CDR3aa: CASSEALLPYGYTF
CDR3nt: TGTGCCAGCAGTGAAGCGCTTTTGCCGTATGGCTACACCTTC

v_gene: TRBV5-1
abundance: NA
d_gene: NA
j_gene: TRBJ2-7
CDR3aa: CASSLGAPGRGLWEQYF
CDR3nt: TGCGCCAGCAGCTTGGGAGCTCCGGGACGTGGCCTTTGGGAGCAGTACTTC

v_gene: TRBV20-1
abundance: NA
d_gene: NA
j_gene: TRBJ1-1
CDR3aa: CSAQGGRGSGTEAFF
CDR3nt: TGCAGTGCTCAGGGAGGTAGGGGTTCGGGCACTGAAGCTTTCTTT

v_gene: TRBV6-1
abundance: NA
d_gene: NA
j_gene: TRBJ1-1
CDR3aa: CASRVTAGAEAFF
CDR3nt: TGTGCCAGCCGAGTAACGGCAGGGGCTGAAGCTTTCTTT

v_gene: TRBV20-1
abundance: NA
d_gene: TRBD1
j_gene: TRBJ1-2
CDR3aa: CSARKQGAFGYTF
CDR3nt: TGCAGTGCTAGGAAACAGGGGGCGTTTGGCTACACCTTC

v_gene: TRBV7-3
abundance: many
d_gene: TRBD1
j_gene: TRBJ1-2
CDR3aa: CASSSQGAQGGYTF
CDR3nt: TGTGCCAGCAGCTCGCAGGGGGCGCAGGGCGGCTACACCTTC

v_gene: TRBV2
abundance: many
d_gene: NA
j_gene: TRBJ2-2
CDR3aa: CASCMADPGELFF
CDR3nt: TGTGCCAGCTGTATGGCTGACCCCGGGGAGCTGTTTTTT

v_gene: TRBV6-5
abundance: NA
d_gene: NA
j_gene: TRBJ1-1
CDR3aa: CASSYSTTMNTEAFF
CDR3nt: TGTGCCAGCAGTTACTCGACAACTATGAACACTGAAGCTTTCTTT

v_gene: TRBV12-3/TRBV12-4
abundance: many
d_gene: TRBD2
j_gene: TRBJ2-7
CDR3aa: CASSRPSGTYEQYF
CDR3nt: TGTGCCAGCTCCCGCCCTAGCGGGACCTACGAGCAGTACTTC

v_gene: TRBV6-1
abundance: many
d_gene: TRBD1
j_gene: TRBJ1-2
CDR3aa: CAQQGFYGYTF
CDR3nt: TGTGCCCAACAGGGGTTCTATGGCTACACCTTC

v_gene: TRBV13
abundance: many
d_gene: TRBD1
j_gene: TRBJ2-2
CDR3aa: CASSLSGTAGELFF
CDR3nt: TGTGCCAGCAGCTTATCCGGGACAGCCGGGGAGCTGTTTTTT

v_gene: TRBV20-1
abundance: many
d_gene: TRBD1
j_gene: TRBJ1-1
CDR3aa: CSASSWAGGTEAFF
CDR3nt: TGCAGTGCTAGTTCTTGGGCAGGGGGCACTGAAGCTTTCTTT

v_gene: TRBV4-3
abundance: many
d_gene: NA
j_gene: TRBJ1-3
CDR3aa: CASSQAGNTIYF
CDR3nt: TGCGCCAGCAGCCAAGCTGGAAACACCATATATTTT

v_gene: TRBV29-1
abundance: NA
d_gene: NA
j_gene: TRBJ1-1
CDR3aa: CSGEGRLNTEAFF
CDR3nt: TGCAGCGGGGAGGGCAGACTGAACACTGAAGCTTTCTTT

v_gene: TRBV12-3/TRBV12-4
abundance: NA
d_gene: TRBD1
j_gene: TRBJ1-1
CDR3aa: CASTLGQGPNTEAFF
CDR3nt: TGTGCCAGCACCTTGGGACAGGGCCCGAACACTGAAGCTTTCTTT

v_gene: TRBV12-3/TRBV12-4
abundance: many
d_gene: NA
j_gene: TRBJ2-7
CDR3aa: CASSAGYYEQYF
CDR3nt: TGTGCCAGCAGCGCGGGTTACTACGAGCAGTACTTC

v_gene: TRBV13
abundance: many
d_gene: NA
j_gene: TRBJ2-7
CDR3aa: CASSPQGRSYEQYF
CDR3nt: TGTGCCAGCAGCCCTCAGGGTAGGAGTTACGAGCAGTACTTC

v_gene: TRBV29-1
abundance: many
d_gene: NA
j_gene: TRBJ1-3
CDR3aa: CSVVSVGNTIYF
CDR3nt: TGCAGCGTTGTGTCGGTTGGAAACACCATATATTTT

v_gene: TRBV5-1
abundance: many
d_gene: NA
j_gene: TRBJ2-6
CDR3aa: CASSIMSHSGANVLTF
CDR3nt: TGCGCCAGCAGCATTATGAGCCACTCTGGGGCCAACGTCCTGACTTTC

v_gene: TRBV20-1
abundance: NA
d_gene: NA
j_gene: TRBJ2-3
CDR3aa: CSARAGLGGTDTQYF
CDR3nt: TGCAGTGCAAGGGCAGGGTTGGGGGGCACAGATACGCAGTATTTT

v_gene: TRBV9
abundance: many
d_gene: TRBD1
j_gene: TRBJ1-2
CDR3aa: CASSVGQGNGYTF
CDR3nt: TGTGCCAGCAGCGTAGGACAGGGGAATGGCTACACCTTC

v_gene: TRBV6-5
abundance: NA
d_gene: TRBD1
j_gene: TRBJ1-1
CDR3aa: CASSSSGQGNTEAFF
CDR3nt: TGTGCCAGCAGTTCCTCGGGACAGGGCAACACTGAAGCTTTCTTT

v_gene: TRBV28
abundance: many
d_gene: TRBD1
j_gene: TRBJ1-2
CDR3aa: CASSPTNRGPQYGYTF
CDR3nt: TGTGCCAGCAGCCCGACAAACAGGGGGCCTCAGTATGGCTACACCTTC

v_gene: TRBV6-2/TRBV6-3
abundance: many
d_gene: TRBD1
j_gene: TRBJ1-5
CDR3aa: CASSYWDRGFGANNQPQHF
CDR3nt: TGTGCCAGCAGTTACTGGGACAGGGGGTTTGGGGCCAACAATCAGCCCCAGCATTTT

v_gene: TRBV4-2
abundance: NA
d_gene: TRBD1
j_gene: TRBJ1-5
CDR3aa: CASSQDWGQGGYSNQPQHF
CDR3nt: TGTGCCAGCAGCCAAGATTGGGGCCAGGGGGGTTATAGCAATCAGCCCCAGCATTTT

v_gene: TRBV7-8
abundance: NA
d_gene: NA
j_gene: TRBJ2-5
CDR3aa: CASSPAPLYQETQYF
CDR3nt: TGTGCCAGCAGCCCAGCGCCTCTGTACCAAGAGACCCAGTACTTC

v_gene: TRBV13
abundance: few
d_gene: NA
j_gene: TRBJ1-1
CDR3aa: CATNLRGDTEAFF
CDR3nt: TGTGCCACCAACTTGCGGGGAGACACTGAAGCTTTCTTT

v_gene: TRBV28
abundance: many
d_gene: TRBD1
j_gene: TRBJ2-7
CDR3aa: CASSLGQGVIYEQYF
CDR3nt: TGTGCCAGCAGTTTAGGACAGGGGGTAATCTACGAGCAGTACTTC

v_gene: TRBV7-2
abundance: NA
d_gene: TRBD1
j_gene: TRBJ2-5
CDR3aa: CASSYTGTGWQTQYF
CDR3nt: TGTGCCAGCAGCTACACCGGGACAGGGTGGCAGACCCAGTACTTC

v_gene: TRBV7-2
abundance: many
d_gene: TRBD1
j_gene: TRBJ2-7
CDR3aa: CASSTSPGQGFEQYF
CDR3nt: TGTGCCAGCAGCACCTCTCCGGGACAGGGGTTCGAGCAGTACTTC